Each of the 21 T cell receptor beta chains below was sequenced from the same sample in a study of cytomegalovirus exposure and HLA in healthy donors. With 60 Vbeta and 13 Jbeta primers, the PCR was carried out. Profiling relied on immunoSEQ multiplex PCR, and the TCRdb table lists in-frame clones only, not all of them. The data contain approximately 220,000 clones, around 80% of them singletons. Sequencing was carried out using PBMCs. All receptors derive from a boy aged 2 to 10 in good health and CMV-seronegative.

V and J are TRBV27 and TRBJ2-7, with 8 positions matching TRBD2. This CDR3 spans 18 amino acids. Germline V gives CDR1 MNHEY, CDR2 SMNVEV (reference sequence). J lost 7 bases, V lost 3 bases, and 20 bases had no gene match. The chain's CDR3 is CASSLGKPSGWPYKEQYF. CDR3 nucleotides: TGTGCCAGCAGTTTGGGGAAGCCTAGCGGGTGGCCCTATAAGGAGCAGTACTTC.

The chain has TRBV5-5 and TRBJ1-2; possibly TRBD1 for D (5 bases). The CDR3 runs to 14 residues. The V gene's germline CDR1 is SGHKS and CDR2 YYEKEE (reference sequence). The V end lost 0 bases, the J end lost 6 bases, and 12 bases lay between the germline ends. The CDR3 sequence: CASSLETGGNGYTF. CDR3 coding DNA: TGTGCCAGCAGCTTGGAAACAGGAGGGAATGGCTACACCTTC.

This clone has more than one count but fewer than ten. This chain joins TRBV6-6 and TRBJ1-6; no clear D gene. This CDR3 is built from 11 residues. The V end was cut by 6 bases, the J end by 10 bases, with 7 bases between. The germline V gene has CDR1 MNHNY and CDR2 SVGAGI (reference sequence). The CDR3 DNA reads TGTGCCAGCAGAGGAGGATCACCCCTCCACTTT. It encodes CASRGGSPLHF.

This clone was picked up a small number of times. The chain's CDR3 is CASSLVQVQGKNTEAFF. In DNA, the CDR3 is TGTGCCAGCAGCTTGGTACAAGTCCAGGGGAAGAACACTGAAGCTTTCTTT. This chain joins TRBV5-6 and TRBJ1-1; D might be TRBD1 (6 bases). The ends were cut back, 0 bases at V and 1 base at J, with 16 bases in the middle. Germline lookup yields CDR1 SGHDT and CDR2 YYEEEE. This CDR3 region has 17 residues.

V gene TRBV5-1 combines with J gene TRBJ1-2; TRBD1 aligns across 11 bases. CDR3 length equals 15 residues. Germline CDR1 is SGHRS and CDR2 is YFSETQ. J gave up 5 bases and V 1 base, and 4 bases lay outside the gene matches. DNA of the CDR3: TGCGCCAGCAGCTTGAAAAGGGACAGGGGGTATGGCTACACCTTC. It specifies CASSLKRDRGYGYTF.

The chain joins TRBV30 to TRBJ2-4; TRBD1 might be the D (6 bases). Per the germline V gene, CDR1 is GTSNPN and CDR2 is SVGIG (reference sequence). Trimming cost V 3 bases and J 2 bases, with 8 bases left between them. This CDR3 is built from 13 residues. The CDR3 protein is CAWSQGSKNIQYF. The CDR3 DNA sequence: TGTGCCTGGAGCCAGGGGTCCAAAAACATTCAGTACTTC.

This chain links TRBV9 with TRBJ2-5, with D perhaps matching TRBD2 (9 bases). V lost 2 bases, J lost 4 bases, and 15 bases lay in between. From germline, CDR1 is SGDLS and CDR2 YYNGEE. The CDR3 consists of 15 residues. CDR3 bases: TGTGCCAGCAGCGTGTCTAGCGGGACAGGAGAGACCCAGTACTTC. Translating it yields CASSVSSGTGETQYF. The full variable domain, completed using reference TRBV9 and TRBJ2-5, is DSGVTQTPKHLITATGQRVTLRCSPRSGDLSVYWYQQSLDQGLQFLIQYYNGEERAKGNILERFSAQQFPDLHSELNLSSLELGDSALYFCASSVSSGTGETQYFGPGTRLLVL.

The chain is built from TRBV5-8 and TRBJ2-1; D may be TRBD1 (5 bases). The ends were cut back, 1 base at V and 7 bases at J, with 18 bases in the middle. Germline CDR1 is SGHTS and CDR2 is YDEGEE. This CDR3 has 16 residues. CDR3 loop: CASSLWAGMLWNEQFF. DNA for the CDR3: TGTGCCAGCAGCTTGTGGGCAGGGATGCTCTGGAATGAGCAGTTCTTC.

J is TRBJ2-1 and V is TRBV18; 7 bases are a match to TRBD2. The germline V gene has CDR1 KGHSH and CDR2 LQKENI. The CDR3 covers 17 residues. V lost 1 base and J lost 3; bases outside the gene matches: 9. In nucleotides, the CDR3 is TGTGCCAGCTCACCACAGGGCCTAGCGGTTGTCTACAATGAGCAGTTCTTC. This translates into CASSPQGLAVVYNEQFF.

V usage is TRBV18 and J usage is TRBJ1-2; the D gene is possibly TRBD1 (6 bases). Looked up from germline, CDR1 is KGHSH and CDR2 is LQKENI. The ends were cut back, 5 bases at V and 4 bases at J, with 14 bases in the middle. The CDR3 totals 14 residues. This chain's CDR3 is CASSVGQTVYGYTF. The CDR3 nucleotides are TGTGCCAGCTCAGTCGGACAGACGGTCTATGGCTACACCTTC.

The rearrangement uses TRBV6-1 and TRBJ2-7, with D uncertain. Trimming left V 1 base short and J 2 bases short, with 12 bases between. Per germline, CDR1 MNHNS and CDR2 SASEGT. CDR3 length: 15 amino acids. CDR3 DNA: TGTGCCAGCAGTGAAGGGCAACCCCTGACCTACGAGCAGTACTTC. Residues: CASSEGQPLTYEQYF.

The rearrangement uses TRBV5-1 and TRBJ2-2; TRBD2 matches at 12 bases. The CDR3 sequence is 17 residues long. The V gene's germline CDR1 is SGHRS and CDR2 YFSETQ. J lost 5 bases, V lost 0 bases, and 5 bases had no gene match. The DNA of the CDR3 is TGCGCCAGCAGCTTGGATCTAGCGGGAGGGGCTACCGGGGAGCTGTTTTTT. Protein product: CASSLDLAGGATGELFF.

This sequence joins TRBV7-2 and TRBJ2-4, with 11 bases fitting TRBD1. This CDR3 is built from 19 residues. Germline trimming cut 4 bases from V and 3 bases from J; bases unmatched to any gene: 14. Germline CDR1 SGHTA, CDR2 FQGNSA. CDR3 residues: CASSSLLGTGGSDKNIQYF. The CDR3 DNA reads as TGTGCCAGCAGCTCTCTCCTCGGGACAGGGGGGTCAGACAAAAACATTCAGTACTTC.

The CDR3: CASSVADNMNTEAFF. The CDR3 DNA sequence: TGTGCCAGCAGTGTCGCAGATAATATGAACACTGAAGCTTTCTTT. The gene calls are TRBV6-5 and TRBJ1-1; D remains ambiguous. Germline lookup yields CDR1 MNHEY and CDR2 SVGAGI. The CDR3 covers 15 residues. The germline V and J ends were trimmed by 5 bases and 0 bases, with 13 bases remaining between them.

This clone was recorded only once. The J gene is TRBJ2-2, the V gene TRBV18; D ambiguous. V lost 3 bases, J lost 1 base, and 6 bases lay in between. The CDR3 is made up of 14 amino acids. Germline V gives CDR1 KGHSH, CDR2 LQKENI. DNA of the CDR3: TGTGCCAGCTCACCCCCGTTGAACACCGGGGAGCTGTTTTTT. The encoded protein is CASSPPLNTGELFF.

V usage is TRBV10-1 and J usage is TRBJ2-7, with TRBD1 matching over 10 bases. The germline gives CDR1 WNHNN, CDR2 SYGVQD (reference sequence). The CDR3 is 18 residues long. V dropped 8 bases and J dropped 1; count of bases not matched to a gene: 17. Here the CDR3 DNA reads TGCGCCAGCCGGACGACAGGGGGCAATGCCCCCCCATCCTACGAGCAGTACTTC. It is translated as CASRTTGGNAPPSYEQYF.

The rearrangement links TRBV5-6 to TRBJ2-5, with 8 bases fitting TRBD2. CDR3 length equals 14 residues. J lost 4 bases, V lost 2 bases, and 4 bases had no gene match. Germline V gene sequence: CDR1 SGHDT, CDR2 YYEEEE. The CDR3 protein is CASSFWLAGETQYF. The CDR3 bases are TGTGCCAGCAGCTTTTGGCTAGCGGGAGAGACCCAGTACTTC.

The chain combines TRBV29-1 with TRBJ2-3; a weak D match, TRBD1 (6 bases). The germline V gene has CDR1 SQVTM and CDR2 ANQGSEA. The CDR3 runs 14 residues. Trimming cost V 6 bases and J 1 base, with 14 bases left between them. The chain's CDR3 is CSVGWAGGTDTQYF. As DNA, the CDR3 is TGCAGCGTCGGGTGGGCAGGGGGCACAGATACGCAGTATTTT.

V and J are TRBV2 and TRBJ2-1, with 9 bases fitting TRBD2. The germline CDR1 and CDR2 sequences are SNHLY and FYNNEI. The CDR3 has 16 amino acids. The V and J ends lost 3 bases and 2 bases, in that order; junction bases with no gene match: 5. This CDR3 is CASSDRPSGAYNEQFF. The CDR3 bases are TGTGCCAGCAGTGATAGGCCTAGCGGGGCCTACAATGAGCAGTTCTTC.

V usage is TRBV4-2 and J usage is TRBJ2-1; 7 bases agree with TRBD2. The CDR3 has 16 amino acids. Germline V gives CDR1 LGHNA, CDR2 YNFKEQ. J was trimmed by 4 bases and V by 0 bases; bases with no gene match: 6. The CDR3: CASSQDPGLLYNEQFF. The CDR3 DNA reads TGTGCCAGCAGCCAAGATCCGGGACTACTATACAATGAGCAGTTCTTC.

V and J are TRBV5-4 and TRBJ1-6, with D perhaps matching TRBD1 (5 bases). CDR1 and CDR2 (germline): SGHNT, YYREEE (reference sequence). The CDR3 runs 14 residues. V was trimmed by 3 bases and J by 5 bases, leaving 9 bases between them. The CDR3 protein is CASSWGQNNSPLHF. In nucleotides, the CDR3 is TGTGCCAGCAGCTGGGGCCAAAATAATTCACCCCTCCACTTT.